This T cell receptor (beta chain) emerged from a study of identical twins. The CDR3 runs 18 residues. Germline V CDR1 and CDR2: DFQATT, SNEGSKA (reference sequence). J lost 0 bases, V lost 1 base, and 7 bases had no gene match. Template switching added a universal primer binding site, and final cDNA carried unique molecular identifiers. TCRdb re-analysed the 5' RACE reads in MiXCR, keeping a single row per CDR3 protein. The sample includes 690,000 or so distinct CDR3 sequences, approximately 9% of them seen just once. The study, taken as a whole, reports: Twins' excess sharing was less marked for out-of-frame beta sequences. Zero-insertion results could be subject to partial confounding by invariant MAIT and iNKT cells.

Only a few counts were recorded for this clonotype. Its target is unknown. This sample was shared with a second study, whose subject was yellow fever vaccine responses in identical twins. As that study records: It has been reported that, in twins, the vaccine T cell response seemed partly convergent and partly personalized.

This TCR came from a woman between 18 and 29 years old in good health. The sequencing sample was made of PBMCs. The J gene is TRBJ2-1, the V gene TRBV20-1, with TRBD2 matching 12 bases. CDR3 sequence: CSARGGLAGPSSYNEQFF. In nucleotides, the CDR3 is TGCAGTGCTAGAGGGGGACTAGCGGGCCCAAGCTCCTACAATGAGCAGTTCTTC.